These T cell receptor beta chains were read from a single sample in a study of response to subunit inactivated influenza vaccine. TCRdb reprocessed the RT-PCR reads via MiXCR and lists one record per CDR3 protein. The data show hundreds of thousands of distinct CDR3 sequences, more than 15% seen once. The sample was PBMCs from blood, taken 11 to 12 days after vaccination. The receptor set was obtained from a man aged 50-59 years who received an inactivated influenza vaccine. CDR3s include the opening cysteine and the closing phenylalanine or tryptophan. Fields, in order: D gene, V gene, clone size, J gene, CDR3 protein, CDR3 DNA. A D gene is named only where the DNA matches it firmly. Clone size appears in some rows only: once, few, many, or a class for an expanded clone.

d_call: TRBD1
v_call: TRBV15
clone_size: -
j_call: TRBJ2-1
cdr3_aa: CATSRRADPGGFEQFF
cdr3_nt: TGTGCCACCAGCAGAAGGGCGGACCCAGGGGGTTTCGAGCAGTTCTTC

d_call: TRBD1
v_call: TRBV12-3/TRBV12-4
clone_size: -
j_call: TRBJ1-6
cdr3_aa: CASSSSGRGHNSPLHF
cdr3_nt: TGTGCCAGCAGTTCGTCTGGCAGGGGGCATAATTCACCCCTCCACTTT

d_call: TRBD1
v_call: TRBV7-2
clone_size: -
j_call: TRBJ1-1
cdr3_aa: CASSLASARGFEAFF
cdr3_nt: TGTGCCAGCAGCTTAGCCTCCGCCAGGGGGTTTGAAGCTTTCTTT

d_call: TRBD1
v_call: TRBV11-2
clone_size: -
j_call: TRBJ2-3
cdr3_aa: CASSSRDRGGGDTQYF
cdr3_nt: TGTGCCAGCAGCAGCAGGGACAGGGGAGGTGGAGATACGCAGTATTTT

d_call: -
v_call: TRBV20-1
clone_size: few
j_call: TRBJ2-7
cdr3_aa: CSASLVLGRGGHEQYF
cdr3_nt: TGCAGTGCTAGCCTGGTTCTGGGCAGGGGCGGCCACGAGCAGTACTTC

d_call: TRBD2
v_call: TRBV7-9
clone_size: few
j_call: TRBJ2-3
cdr3_aa: CASSGTGTSGRGDTQYF
cdr3_nt: TGTGCCAGCAGCGGAACCGGGACTAGCGGGAGGGGAGATACGCAGTATTTT

d_call: TRBD2
v_call: TRBV6-2/TRBV6-3
clone_size: -
j_call: TRBJ2-2
cdr3_aa: CASSPDPGLAGGPSTIGELFF
cdr3_nt: TGTGCCAGCAGTCCCGACCCGGGACTAGCGGGGGGGCCCTCAACAATCGGGGAGCTGTTTTTT

d_call: -
v_call: TRBV20-1
clone_size: -
j_call: TRBJ2-1
cdr3_aa: CSLKDYLIYNEQFF
cdr3_nt: TGCAGCCTAAAGGACTACTTAATCTACAATGAGCAGTTCTTC

d_call: TRBD2
v_call: TRBV29-1
clone_size: few
j_call: TRBJ2-3
cdr3_aa: CSAESGSNPDTQYF
cdr3_nt: TGCAGCGCTGAAAGCGGGAGCAACCCAGATACGCAGTATTTT

d_call: -
v_call: TRBV20-1
clone_size: few
j_call: TRBJ1-1
cdr3_aa: CSADDEGAFF
cdr3_nt: TGCAGTGCTGATGATGAAGGGGCTTTCTTT

d_call: -
v_call: TRBV20-1
clone_size: few
j_call: TRBJ1-2
cdr3_aa: CTVPAHNYGYTF
cdr3_nt: TGCACTGTCCCAGCCCATAACTATGGCTACACCTTC

d_call: TRBD2
v_call: TRBV13
clone_size: -
j_call: TRBJ2-1
cdr3_aa: CASSWGGRLEQFF
cdr3_nt: TGTGCCAGCAGCTGGGGGGGTAGGCTTGAGCAGTTCTTC

d_call: -
v_call: TRBV3-1
clone_size: many
j_call: TRBJ2-1
cdr3_aa: CASSLIDGGNEQFF
cdr3_nt: TGTGCCAGCAGCCTCATCGACGGAGGGAATGAGCAGTTCTTC

d_call: TRBD1
v_call: TRBV27
clone_size: -
j_call: TRBJ2-7
cdr3_aa: CASGRDSPREQYF
cdr3_nt: TGTGCCAGTGGACGGGACAGCCCTAGAGAGCAGTACTTC

d_call: TRBD1
v_call: TRBV7-9
clone_size: -
j_call: TRBJ1-4
cdr3_aa: CASSLGVRTGLNEKLFF
cdr3_nt: TGTGCCAGCAGCTTAGGAGTAAGGACAGGACTAAATGAAAAACTGTTTTTT

d_call: -
v_call: TRBV4-2
clone_size: -
j_call: TRBJ2-3
cdr3_aa: CASSRDHQGKDTQYF
cdr3_nt: TGTGCCAGCAGCCGCGACCACCAGGGAAAAGATACGCAGTATTTT

d_call: -
v_call: TRBV21-1
clone_size: -
j_call: TRBJ2-4
cdr3_aa: CASSRQGQGSKNIQYF
cdr3_nt: TGTGCCAGCAGCAGACAAGGACAGGGGTCCAAAAACATTCAGTACTTC

d_call: TRBD1
v_call: TRBV11-2
clone_size: few
j_call: TRBJ2-2
cdr3_aa: CASSLTGAIGAGELFF
cdr3_nt: TGTGCCAGCAGCTTAACAGGGGCTATAGGCGCCGGGGAGCTGTTTTTT

d_call: TRBD2
v_call: TRBV25-1
clone_size: few
j_call: TRBJ2-2
cdr3_aa: CASSQEGAGNAGELFF
cdr3_nt: TGTGCCAGCAGTCAGGAAGGAGCGGGAAACGCCGGGGAGCTGTTTTTT

d_call: -
v_call: TRBV27
clone_size: -
j_call: TRBJ2-3
cdr3_aa: CASRRSGSTDTQYF
cdr3_nt: TGTGCCAGCAGACGAAGCGGTAGCACAGATACGCAGTATTTT

d_call: TRBD2
v_call: TRBV11-2
clone_size: few
j_call: TRBJ2-1
cdr3_aa: CASSLEPGLAGDWNNEQFF
cdr3_nt: TGTGCCAGCAGCTTAGAACCCGGACTAGCGGGGGACTGGAACAATGAGCAGTTCTTC

d_call: -
v_call: TRBV4-3
clone_size: few
j_call: TRBJ2-2
cdr3_aa: CASSQASTGELFF
cdr3_nt: TGCGCCAGCAGCCAAGCGAGCACCGGGGAGCTGTTTTTT

d_call: TRBD1
v_call: TRBV5-1
clone_size: many
j_call: TRBJ2-2
cdr3_aa: CATTTGPPNTGELFF
cdr3_nt: TGCGCCACCACGACAGGGCCGCCGAACACCGGGGAGCTGTTTTTT

d_call: TRBD2
v_call: TRBV9
clone_size: -
j_call: TRBJ2-2
cdr3_aa: CASTPGVAGVSGELFF
cdr3_nt: TGTGCCAGCACGCCAGGAGTAGCGGGAGTATCCGGGGAGCTGTTTTTT

d_call: TRBD1
v_call: TRBV20-1
clone_size: few
j_call: TRBJ1-1
cdr3_aa: CSARGTGTFMNTEAFF
cdr3_nt: TGCAGTGCTAGAGGGACAGGGACCTTCATGAACACTGAAGCTTTCTTT

d_call: -
v_call: TRBV5-5
clone_size: few
j_call: TRBJ2-4
cdr3_aa: CASAGHPDDIQYF
cdr3_nt: TGTGCCAGCGCCGGCCACCCGGATGACATTCAGTACTTC

d_call: TRBD1
v_call: TRBV28
clone_size: -
j_call: TRBJ2-3
cdr3_aa: CASSPISGGSTDTQYF
cdr3_nt: TGTGCCAGCAGTCCCATCTCAGGGGGAAGCACAGATACGCAGTATTTT

d_call: TRBD2
v_call: TRBV4-3
clone_size: -
j_call: TRBJ2-1
cdr3_aa: CASSQEVRRLADNEQFF
cdr3_nt: TGCGCCAGCAGCCAAGAAGTTCGGCGACTAGCGGACAATGAGCAGTTCTTC

d_call: TRBD1
v_call: TRBV29-1
clone_size: few
j_call: TRBJ1-1
cdr3_aa: CSVDGTGGSAFF
cdr3_nt: TGCAGCGTTGATGGGACAGGGGGTTCAGCTTTCTTT

d_call: TRBD1
v_call: TRBV9
clone_size: few
j_call: TRBJ1-1
cdr3_aa: CASSPRRGPNTEAFF
cdr3_nt: TGTGCCAGCAGCCCCCGAAGGGGGCCCAACACTGAAGCTTTCTTT

d_call: TRBD2
v_call: TRBV7-2
clone_size: -
j_call: TRBJ2-1
cdr3_aa: CASRIPGLAGYEQFF
cdr3_nt: TGTGCCAGCAGGATTCCGGGACTAGCGGGATATGAGCAGTTCTTC

d_call: -
v_call: TRBV14
clone_size: -
j_call: TRBJ1-2
cdr3_aa: CASSARQSYGYTF
cdr3_nt: TGTGCCAGCAGCGCTCGACAGTCCTATGGCTACACCTTC

d_call: -
v_call: TRBV3-1
clone_size: -
j_call: TRBJ2-2
cdr3_aa: CASTSEFPGLVTGELFF
cdr3_nt: TGTGCCAGCACCTCCGAGTTCCCAGGTTTGGTCACCGGGGAGCTGTTTTTT

d_call: TRBD2
v_call: TRBV12-3/TRBV12-4
clone_size: many
j_call: TRBJ2-1
cdr3_aa: CASTLLAGGNNEQFF
cdr3_nt: TGTGCCAGCACCCTACTAGCGGGGGGGAACAATGAGCAGTTCTTC

d_call: -
v_call: TRBV25-1
clone_size: -
j_call: TRBJ2-3
cdr3_aa: CASSEGILGGPDTQYF
cdr3_nt: TGTGCCAGCAGTGAGGGGATTTTAGGCGGGCCAGATACGCAGTATTTT

d_call: TRBD2
v_call: TRBV11-2
clone_size: many
j_call: TRBJ2-1
cdr3_aa: CASSLDPVLGKREGDEQFF
cdr3_nt: TGTGCCAGCAGCTTAGACCCCGTTCTCGGGAAGCGGGAGGGCGATGAGCAGTTCTTC

d_call: TRBD2
v_call: TRBV7-3
clone_size: few
j_call: TRBJ2-1
cdr3_aa: CASSLLAGMGYNEQFF
cdr3_nt: TGTGCCAGCAGCCTTCTAGCGGGGATGGGGTACAATGAGCAGTTCTTC

d_call: -
v_call: TRBV24-1
clone_size: many
j_call: TRBJ2-1
cdr3_aa: CATRRGPLDEQFF
cdr3_nt: TGTGCCACCAGGCGGGGGCCTCTCGATGAGCAGTTCTTC